This T cell receptor beta chain was identified in a study of blood T cell repertoires in COVID-19. The wider study: COVID-19 samples from acute and convalescent phases originated in the United States, Italy and Spain.

Participants came from 20 to 25 US areas, aged about 18 to 100 years. Membership in each cohort depended on participant-reported clinical history. Original processing methods: Amplification with reference gene primers provided the estimates of nucleated cell counts. Libraries were prepared by immunoSEQ multiplex PCR; TCRdb keeps only in-frame clonotypes and omits some of them. The V and J calls and the clone size are those of that table, but D and trimming were determined from the DNA. The sample includes around 160,000 clones, about nine tenths seen only once; the top ten take over 4%. This clone showed up just once. With 7 bases removed from V and 6 bases from J, the gap between germline ends came to 16 bases. The CDR3 has 14 residues. Germline V CDR1 and CDR2: LNHDA, SQIVND (reference sequence).

This TCR was recovered from a woman aged 40 to 49 who had been exposed to COVID-19. The sample was PBMCs or T cells enriched from blood (not recorded which). The rearrangement uses TRBV19 and TRBJ2-1; D might be TRBD1 (7 bases). CDR3: CASIGAGGINEQFF. CDR3 nucleotide sequence: TGTGCCAGTATTGGTGCAGGGGGGATCAATGAGCAGTTCTTC.